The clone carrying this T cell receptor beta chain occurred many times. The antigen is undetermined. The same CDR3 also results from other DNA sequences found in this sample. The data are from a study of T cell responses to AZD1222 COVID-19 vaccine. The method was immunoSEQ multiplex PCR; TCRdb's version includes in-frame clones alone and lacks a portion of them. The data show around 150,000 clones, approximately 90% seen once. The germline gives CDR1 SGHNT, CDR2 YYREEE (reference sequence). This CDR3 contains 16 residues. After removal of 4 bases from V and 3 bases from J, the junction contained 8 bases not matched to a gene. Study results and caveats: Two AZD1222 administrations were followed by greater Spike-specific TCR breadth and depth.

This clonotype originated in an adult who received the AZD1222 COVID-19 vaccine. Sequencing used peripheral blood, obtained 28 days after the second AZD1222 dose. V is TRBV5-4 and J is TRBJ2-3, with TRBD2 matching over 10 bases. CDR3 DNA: TGTGCCAGCAGCCGTGGCCTAGCGGGGGTAACAGATACGCAGTATTTT. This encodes CASSRGLAGVTDTQYF.